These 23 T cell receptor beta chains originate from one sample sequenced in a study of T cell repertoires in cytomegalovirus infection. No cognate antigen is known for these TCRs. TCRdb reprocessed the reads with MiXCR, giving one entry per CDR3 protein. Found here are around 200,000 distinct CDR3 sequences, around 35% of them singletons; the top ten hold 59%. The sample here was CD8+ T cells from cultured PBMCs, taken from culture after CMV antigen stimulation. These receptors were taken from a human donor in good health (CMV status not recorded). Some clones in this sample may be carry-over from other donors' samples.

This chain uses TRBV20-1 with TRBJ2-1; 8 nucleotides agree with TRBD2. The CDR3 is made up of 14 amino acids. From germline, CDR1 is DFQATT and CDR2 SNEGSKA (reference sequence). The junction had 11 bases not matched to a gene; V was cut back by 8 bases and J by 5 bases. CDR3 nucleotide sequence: TGCAGTTCCCCCCAGCGGGGGAGGAACAATGAGCAGTTCTTC. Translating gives CSSPQRGRNNEQFF.

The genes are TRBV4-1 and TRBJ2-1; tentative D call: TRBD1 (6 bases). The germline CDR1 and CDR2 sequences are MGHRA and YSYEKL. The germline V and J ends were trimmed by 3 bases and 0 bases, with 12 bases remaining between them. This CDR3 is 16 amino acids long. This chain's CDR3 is CASSHPTGSSYNEQFF. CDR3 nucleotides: TGCGCCAGCAGCCATCCTACAGGGAGCTCCTACAATGAGCAGTTCTTC.

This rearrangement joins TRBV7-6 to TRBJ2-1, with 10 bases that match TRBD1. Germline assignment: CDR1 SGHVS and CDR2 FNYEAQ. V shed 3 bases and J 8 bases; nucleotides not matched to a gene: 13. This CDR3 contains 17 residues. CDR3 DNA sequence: TGTGCCAGCAGCTTGGTGCGGACAGGGGGGTTGAGGGATGAGCAGTTCTTC. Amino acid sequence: CASSLVRTGGLRDEQFF.

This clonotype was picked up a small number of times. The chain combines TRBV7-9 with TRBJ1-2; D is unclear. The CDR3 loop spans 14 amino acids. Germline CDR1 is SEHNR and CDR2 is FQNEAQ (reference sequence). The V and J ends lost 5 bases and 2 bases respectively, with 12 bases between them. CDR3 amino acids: CASSLLQENYGYTF. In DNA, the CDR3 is TGTGCCAGCAGCCTTCTTCAGGAAAACTATGGCTACACCTTC.

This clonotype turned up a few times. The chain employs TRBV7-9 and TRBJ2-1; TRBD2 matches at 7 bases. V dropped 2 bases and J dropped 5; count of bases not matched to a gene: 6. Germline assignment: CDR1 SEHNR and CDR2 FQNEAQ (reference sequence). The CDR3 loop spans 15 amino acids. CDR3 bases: TGTGCCAGCAGCTTATCTCTAGCGGACAACAATGAGCAGTTCTTC. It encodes CASSLSLADNNEQFF.

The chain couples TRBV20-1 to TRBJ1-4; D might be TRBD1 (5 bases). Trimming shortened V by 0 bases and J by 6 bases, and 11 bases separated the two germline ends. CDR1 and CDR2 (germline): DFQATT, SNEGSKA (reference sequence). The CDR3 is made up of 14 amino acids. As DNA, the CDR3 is TGCAGTGCTAGAGAACGGGGGGATTATGAAAAACTGTTTTTT. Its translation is CSARERGDYEKLFF.

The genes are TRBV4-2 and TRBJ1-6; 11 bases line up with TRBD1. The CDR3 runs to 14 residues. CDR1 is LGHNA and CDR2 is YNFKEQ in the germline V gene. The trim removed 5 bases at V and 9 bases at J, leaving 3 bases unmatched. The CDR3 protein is CASSTGTGGSPLHF. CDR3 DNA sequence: TGTGCCAGCAGCACCGGGACAGGGGGTTCACCCCTCCACTTT.

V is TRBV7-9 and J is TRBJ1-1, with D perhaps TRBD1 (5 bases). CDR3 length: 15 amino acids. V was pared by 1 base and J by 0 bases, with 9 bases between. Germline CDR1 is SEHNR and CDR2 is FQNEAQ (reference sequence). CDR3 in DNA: TGTGCCAGCAGCTTAGGTCACAGGTTGAACACTGAAGCTTTCTTT. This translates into CASSLGHRLNTEAFF. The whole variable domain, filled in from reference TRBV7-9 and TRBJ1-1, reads DTGVSQNPRHKITKRGQNVTFRCDPISEHNRLYWYRQTLGQGPEFLTYFQNEAQLEKSRLLSDRFSAERPKGSFSTLEIQRTEQGDSAMYLCASSLGHRLNTEAFFGQGTRLTVV.

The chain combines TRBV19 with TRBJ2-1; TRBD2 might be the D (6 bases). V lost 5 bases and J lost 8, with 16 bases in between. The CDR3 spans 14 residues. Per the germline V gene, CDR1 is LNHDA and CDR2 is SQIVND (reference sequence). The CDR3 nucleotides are TGTGCCAGTAGTTCCCGGCGGGGTAATGATGAGCAGTTCTTC. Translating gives CASSSRRGNDEQFF.

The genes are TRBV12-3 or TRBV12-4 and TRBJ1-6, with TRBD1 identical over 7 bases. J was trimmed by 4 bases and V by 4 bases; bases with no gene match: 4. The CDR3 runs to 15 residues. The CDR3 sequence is CASSWGTAYNSPLHF. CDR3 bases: TGTGCCAGCAGTTGGGGGACAGCTTATAATTCACCCCTCCACTTT.

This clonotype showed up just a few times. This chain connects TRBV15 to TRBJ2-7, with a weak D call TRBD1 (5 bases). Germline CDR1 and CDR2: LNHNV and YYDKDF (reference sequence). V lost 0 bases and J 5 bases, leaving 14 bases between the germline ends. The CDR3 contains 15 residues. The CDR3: CATSREGPGKDEQYF. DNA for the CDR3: TGTGCCACCAGCAGAGAAGGGCCAGGGAAAGACGAGCAGTACTTC.

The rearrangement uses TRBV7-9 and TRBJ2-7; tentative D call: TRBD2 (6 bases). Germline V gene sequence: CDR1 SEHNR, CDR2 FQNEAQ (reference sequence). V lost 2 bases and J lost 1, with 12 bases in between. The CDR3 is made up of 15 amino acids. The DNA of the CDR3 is TGTGCCAGCAGCTTAACGGGGGAACTTTCCTACGAGCAGTACTTC. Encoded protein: CASSLTGELSYEQYF.

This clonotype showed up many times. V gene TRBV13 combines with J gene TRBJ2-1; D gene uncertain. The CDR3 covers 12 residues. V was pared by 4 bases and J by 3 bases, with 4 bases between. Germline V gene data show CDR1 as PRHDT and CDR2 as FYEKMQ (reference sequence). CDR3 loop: CASSSRYNEQFF. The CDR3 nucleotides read TGTGCCAGCAGCTCCCGCTACAATGAGCAGTTCTTC. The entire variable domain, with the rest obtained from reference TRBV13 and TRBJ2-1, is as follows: AAGVIQSPRHLIKEKRETATLKCYPIPRHDTVYWYQQGPGQDPQFLISFYEKMQSDKGSIPDRFSAQQFSDYHSELNMSSLELGDSALYFCASSSRYNEQFFGPGTRLTVL.

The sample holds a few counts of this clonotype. The CDR3 bases are TGCAGTGCTAGAGTGCGCGGGCAGTACACCGGGGAGCTGTTTTTT. The encoded protein is CSARVRGQYTGELFF. The chain has TRBV20-1 and TRBJ2-2; tentative D call: TRBD2 (5 bases). Trimming removed 1 base from V and 3 bases from J, with 12 bases in between. Germline CDR1 reads DFQATT; CDR2 reads SNEGSKA (reference sequence). The CDR3 is made up of 15 amino acids.

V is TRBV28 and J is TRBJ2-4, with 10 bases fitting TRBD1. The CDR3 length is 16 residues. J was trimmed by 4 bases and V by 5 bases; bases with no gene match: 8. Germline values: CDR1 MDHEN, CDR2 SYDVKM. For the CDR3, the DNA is TGTGCCAGCAGTCGCTCCGGGACAGGGGAAAAAAACATTCAGTACTTC. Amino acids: CASSRSGTGEKNIQYF.

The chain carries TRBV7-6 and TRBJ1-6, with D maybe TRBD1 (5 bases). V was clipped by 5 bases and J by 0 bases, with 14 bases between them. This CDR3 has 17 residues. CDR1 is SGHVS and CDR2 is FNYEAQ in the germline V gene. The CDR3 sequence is CASSTGTGDSYNSPLHF. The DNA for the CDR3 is TGTGCCAGCAGCACTGGCACAGGTGACTCCTATAATTCACCCCTCCACTTT.

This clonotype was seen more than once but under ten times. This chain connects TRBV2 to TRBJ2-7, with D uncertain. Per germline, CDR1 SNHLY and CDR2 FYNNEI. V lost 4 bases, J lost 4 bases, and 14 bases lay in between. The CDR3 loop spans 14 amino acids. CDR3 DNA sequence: TGTGCCAGCAGTGTGAAGTCCCCCAAATACGAGCAGTACTTC. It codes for CASSVKSPKYEQYF.

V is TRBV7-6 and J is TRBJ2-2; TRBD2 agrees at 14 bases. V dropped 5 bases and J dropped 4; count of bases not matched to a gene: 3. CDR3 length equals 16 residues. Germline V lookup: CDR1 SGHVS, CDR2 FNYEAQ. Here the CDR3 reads CASSSGTSGSTGELFF. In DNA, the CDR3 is TGTGCCAGCAGCAGCGGGACTAGCGGGAGCACCGGGGAGCTGTTTTTT.

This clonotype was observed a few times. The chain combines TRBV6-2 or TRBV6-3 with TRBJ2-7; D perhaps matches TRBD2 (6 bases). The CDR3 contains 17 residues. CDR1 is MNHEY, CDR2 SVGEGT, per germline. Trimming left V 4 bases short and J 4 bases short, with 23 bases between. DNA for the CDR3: TGTGCCAGCAGTTTCAACATCTGGACTAACTCCCCTTACGAGCAGTACTTC. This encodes CASSFNIWTNSPYEQYF.

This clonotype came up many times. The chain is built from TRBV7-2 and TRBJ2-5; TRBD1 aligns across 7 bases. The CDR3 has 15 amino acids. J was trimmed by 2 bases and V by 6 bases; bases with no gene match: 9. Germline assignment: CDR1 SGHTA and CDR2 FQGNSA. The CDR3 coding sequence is TGTGCCAGCAGGGGGACAGCGAGAGCACAAGAGACCCAGTACTTC. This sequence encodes CASRGTARAQETQYF.

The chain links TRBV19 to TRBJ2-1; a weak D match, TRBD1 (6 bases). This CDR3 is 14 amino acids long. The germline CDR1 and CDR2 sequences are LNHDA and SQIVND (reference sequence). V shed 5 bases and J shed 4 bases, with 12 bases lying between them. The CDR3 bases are TGTGCCAGTAGTCCAAGACAGGTTTACAATGAGCAGTTCTTC. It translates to CASSPRQVYNEQFF.

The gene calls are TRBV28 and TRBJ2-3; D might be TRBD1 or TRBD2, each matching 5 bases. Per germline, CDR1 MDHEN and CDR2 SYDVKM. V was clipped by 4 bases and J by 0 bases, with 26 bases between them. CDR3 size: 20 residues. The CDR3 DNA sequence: TGTGCCAGCAGTTGGGGGACGCCGCTATCGGGTTTTTCTAGCACAGATACGCAGTATTTT. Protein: CASSWGTPLSGFSSTDTQYF.

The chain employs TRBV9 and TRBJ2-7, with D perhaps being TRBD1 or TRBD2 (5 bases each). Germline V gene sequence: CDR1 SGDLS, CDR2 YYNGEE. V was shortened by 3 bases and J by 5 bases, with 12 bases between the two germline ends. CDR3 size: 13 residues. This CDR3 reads CASSASGADEQYF. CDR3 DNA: TGTGCCAGCAGCGCATCCGGGGCCGACGAGCAGTACTTC.